A single sample gave rise to the 20 T cell receptor beta chains below, sequenced in a study of blood T cell repertoires in COVID-19. Generated by immunoSEQ multiplex PCR, the TCRdb table keeps only in-frame clones and is missing some. The sample yields 150,000 to 200,000 clones, 85% to 90% seen once. The sequencing input was peripheral blood. The receptors originated from a woman aged 55-69 years with COVID-19, enrolled during active disease.

The chain uses TRBV29-1 and TRBJ2-2; D is undetermined. Trimming pared 5 bases from V and 5 bases from J, leaving 15 bases between. CDR3 size: 14 residues. The V gene's germline CDR1 is SQVTM and CDR2 ANQGSEA. CDR3 DNA: TGCAGCGTTTCACAATTAGCTGGAACCGGGGAGCTGTTTTTT. Translating gives CSVSQLAGTGELFF.

The chain links TRBV13 to TRBJ2-5, with D perhaps matching TRBD2 (6 bases). V was cut by 5 bases and J by 6 bases, with 19 bases left in between. This CDR3 contains 15 residues. The germline CDR1 and CDR2 sequences are PRHDT and FYEKMQ (reference sequence). This chain's CDR3 is CASSPPRTSPKTQYF. CDR3 sequence (DNA): TGTGCCAGCAGCCCCCCCCGTACTAGCCCGAAGACCCAGTACTTC.

V gene TRBV6-5 combines with J gene TRBJ1-6, with 8 bases aligning to TRBD1. With 2 bases clipped from V and 6 bases from J, the junction kept 3 bases outside the gene matches. From germline, CDR1 is MNHEY and CDR2 SVGAGI. CDR3 length: 15 amino acids. This CDR3 reads CASSYAGGSNSPLHF. The CDR3 region has the DNA TGTGCCAGCAGTTACGCAGGGGGCAGTAATTCACCCCTCCACTTT.

The rearrangement joins TRBV11-3 to TRBJ2-1; 8 bases agree with TRBD1. V trimming: 5 bases; J trimming: 6 bases; junction bases outside the gene matches: 9. Germline lookup yields CDR1 SGHNT and CDR2 YENEEA. The CDR3 loop spans 15 amino acids. Here the CDR3 DNA reads TGTGCCAGCAGCCTACGGACTCAGGGGGCCAATGAGCAGTTCTTC. Protein: CASSLRTQGANEQFF. The whole variable domain, filled in from reference TRBV11-3 and TRBJ2-1, reads EAGVVQSPRYKIIEKKQPVAFWCNPISGHNTLYWYLQNLGQGPELLIRYENEEAVDDSQLPKDRFSAERLKGVDSTLKIQPAELGDSAVYLCASSLRTQGANEQFFGPGTRLTVL.

V and J are TRBV6-5 and TRBJ2-7; 9 nucleotides line up with TRBD1. Trimming removed 6 bases from V and 7 bases from J; junction bases left unmatched: 4. Germline V gene sequence: CDR1 MNHEY, CDR2 SVGAGI. This CDR3 contains 12 residues. This chain's CDR3 is CASSRTGEEQYF. DNA of the CDR3: TGTGCCAGCAGCCGGACAGGGGAGGAGCAGTACTTC.

The V call is TRBV24-1, the J call TRBJ1-5; TRBD1 matches 10 bases. CDR1 KGHDR and CDR2 SFDVKD come from the germline V gene. The CDR3 totals 16 residues. V was pared by 4 bases and J by 6 bases, with 8 bases of the junction left unmatched. CDR3 residues: CATSEGQGTFTQPQHF. The CDR3 nucleotides are TGTGCCACCAGTGAGGGACAGGGGACTTTTACTCAGCCCCAGCATTTT.

The chain employs TRBV5-1 and TRBJ2-7; TRBD1 matches at 8 bases. V lost 5 bases and J lost 2; bases outside the gene matches: 9. This CDR3 has 15 residues. Germline V lookup: CDR1 SGHRS, CDR2 YFSETQ. CDR3 amino acids: CASRKSGQAAYEQYF. The CDR3 nucleotides are TGCGCCAGCAGGAAATCGGGACAGGCTGCCTACGAGCAGTACTTC.

This clone was recorded once. The chain employs TRBV10-3 and TRBJ1-4; 7 bases agree with TRBD1. The CDR3 totals 19 residues. V was clipped by 3 bases and J by 5 bases; unmatched bases: 18. Per germline, CDR1 ENHRY and CDR2 SYGVKD. CDR3 residues: CAISEFGQAPTRGNEKLFF. In DNA form, the CDR3 reads TGTGCCATCAGTGAATTCGGACAGGCCCCTACGAGAGGAAATGAAAAACTGTTTTTT.

The chain employs TRBV5-6 and TRBJ1-1, with a possible D match to TRBD1 (5 bases). CDR1 SGHDT and CDR2 YYEEEE come from the germline V gene. V was shortened by 3 bases and J by 1 base, with 16 bases between the two germline ends. This CDR3 comprises 16 residues. CDR3 region: CASSYSPGWENTEAFF. In DNA, the CDR3 is TGTGCCAGCAGCTACTCGCCAGGGTGGGAGAACACTGAAGCTTTCTTT.

The J gene is TRBJ1-1, the V gene TRBV19; D remains ambiguous. This CDR3 is 15 amino acids long. Germline V lookup: CDR1 LNHDA, CDR2 SQIVND (reference sequence). V lost 1 base, J lost 0 bases, and 9 bases lay in between. CDR3 in amino acids: CASSIVAGLNTEAFF. The CDR3 bases are TGTGCCAGTAGTATAGTGGCAGGCCTGAACACTGAAGCTTTCTTT.

This clone was detected only a few times. The V and J genes are TRBV9 and TRBJ2-7; TRBD2 matches at 9 bases. Germline V lookup: CDR1 SGDLS, CDR2 YYNGEE. The CDR3 is 15 residues long. V shed 4 bases and J 4 bases; nucleotides not matched to a gene: 9. The CDR3 DNA sequence: TGTGCCAGCAGCATTTCTAGCGGGACGGTTTACGAGCAGTACTTC. Residues: CASSISSGTVYEQYF.

This clone was seen just once. CDR3 sequence: CAWSVFRRYGYTF. The CDR3 nucleotides read TGTGCCTGGAGTGTTTTCAGGCGCTATGGCTACACCTTC. The chain is built from TRBV30 and TRBJ1-2; no clear D gene. The CDR3 sequence is 13 residues long. V was clipped by 0 bases and J by 4 bases, with 9 bases between them. From germline, CDR1 is GTSNPN and CDR2 SVGIG (reference sequence).

The gene calls are TRBV21-1 and TRBJ1-6; TRBD1 is taken as the D call from the table, unchecked against the DNA. TRBV21-1 is assigned pseudogene status. The CDR3 length is 15 residues. CDR3 residues: CASSKATGDNSPLHF. CDR3 bases: TGTGCCAGCAGCAAAGCGACAGGTGATAATTCACCCCTCCACTTT.

The chain joins TRBV12-5 to TRBJ2-1; 10 bases are a match to TRBD2. CDR1 is LGHNT, CDR2 FRNRAP, per germline. This CDR3 has 15 residues. Trimming at V came to 3 bases and at J to 9 bases, leaving 8 bases not matched to a gene. This chain's CDR3 is CASGFLAGARVEQFF. CDR3 DNA: TGTGCTAGTGGTTTTCTAGCGGGAGCTCGGGTTGAGCAGTTCTTC. Supplemented by reference TRBV12-5 and TRBJ2-1, the full variable domain reads DARVTQTPRHKVTEMGQEVTMRCQPILGHNTVFWYRQTMMQGLELLAYFRNRAPLDDSGMPKDRFSAEMPDATLATLKIQPSEPRDSAVYFCASGFLAGARVEQFFGPGTRLTVL.

The chain has TRBV20-1 and TRBJ2-6, with D perhaps matching TRBD2 (5 bases). The CDR3 contains 13 residues. The V and J ends lost 3 bases and 3 bases respectively, with 6 bases between them. CDR1 and CDR2 from the germline V gene are DFQATT and SNEGSKA (reference sequence). In DNA, the CDR3 is TGCAGTGCTAGTGGAGGTGGGGCCAACGTCCTGACTTTC. It translates to CSASGGGANVLTF.

This clone was counted a few times. The CDR3 reads CASSHPDGFRAGNTIYF. DNA for the CDR3: TGTGCCAGCAGTCACCCCGACGGGTTTCGAGCTGGAAACACCATATATTTT. The V call is TRBV7-2, the J call TRBJ1-3; D ambiguous. V dropped 6 bases and J dropped 2 bases, with 20 bases sitting between them. The germline V gene has CDR1 SGHTA and CDR2 FQGNSA. This CDR3 has 17 residues.

The chain recombines TRBV27 with TRBJ1-5, with 9 nucleotides matching TRBD1. CDR3 length equals 17 residues. Germline trimming cut 4 bases from V and 6 bases from J; bases unmatched to any gene: 13. Germline-derived CDR1 and CDR2 are MNHEY and SMNVEV (reference sequence). The CDR3 sequence is CASSSLRDRVFGQPQHF. The CDR3 nucleotides are TGTGCCAGCAGTTCGCTCCGGGACAGGGTTTTTGGTCAGCCCCAGCATTTT.

This clone was picked up a small number of times. CDR3 coding DNA: TGCAGCTCAAAAATCACAGATACGCAGTATTTT. Its protein is CSSKITDTQYF. The gene calls are TRBV29-1 and TRBJ2-3; D remains ambiguous. In germline, CDR1 is SQVTM, CDR2 ANQGSEA. The length of the CDR3 is 11 residues. V was cut by 8 bases and J by 2 bases, with 8 bases left in between.

The J gene is TRBJ1-3, the V gene TRBV7-3; D unresolved. The V end lost 7 bases, the J end lost 0 bases, and 4 bases lay between the germline ends. This CDR3 is 12 amino acids long. Germline CDR1 SGHTA, CDR2 FQGTGA. Written as DNA, the CDR3 is TGTGCCAGCATTATCTCTGGAAACACCATATATTTT. Translation gives CASIISGNTIYF.

The V and J genes are TRBV15 and TRBJ1-5; 7 bases line up with TRBD1. V lost 11 bases and J lost 8; bases outside the gene matches: 9. Germline lookup yields CDR1 LNHNV and CDR2 YYDKDF (reference sequence). This CDR3 contains 12 residues. The CDR3 region has the DNA TGTGCCTCAAGTACAGGGGCGAAGCCCCAGCATTTT. It translates to CASSTGAKPQHF.